This T cell receptor beta chain was sequenced during a study of beta chain features in type 1 diabetes. V lost 4 bases to trimming and J lost 2 bases; unmatched junction nucleotides: 7. Germline V gene data show CDR1 as LGHNA and CDR2 as YSLEER. The CDR3 runs to 16 residues. This clone has a handful of counts. Isolated RNA was reverse transcribed in full, so expressed TCRB transcripts were sequenced. Data came from immunoSEQ multiplex PCR; TCRdb stores just in-frame clones and leaves some out. The sample consists of hundreds of thousands of clones, 15% to 17% of them appearing once. The chain links TRBV4-3 to TRBJ1-3, with TRBD1 matching 8 bases. Sequenced: naive CD4+ T cells from blood. The TCR comes from a man younger than 35 in good health. The CDR3 DNA is TGCGCCAGCAGCCGGCTCCAGGGGGCGACTGGAAACACCATATATTTT. Residues: CASSRLQGATGNTIYF.